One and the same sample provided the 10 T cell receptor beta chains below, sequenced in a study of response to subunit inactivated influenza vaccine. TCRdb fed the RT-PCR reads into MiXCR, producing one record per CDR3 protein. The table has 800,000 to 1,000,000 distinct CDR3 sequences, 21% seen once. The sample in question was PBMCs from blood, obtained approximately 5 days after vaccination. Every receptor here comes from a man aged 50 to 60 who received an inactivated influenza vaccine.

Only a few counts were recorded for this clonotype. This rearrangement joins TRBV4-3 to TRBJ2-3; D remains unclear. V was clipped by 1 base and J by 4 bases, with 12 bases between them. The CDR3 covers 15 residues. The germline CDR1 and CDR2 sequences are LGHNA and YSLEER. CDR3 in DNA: TGCGCCAGCAGCCAAGGACTGGGTGGGCCAGATACGCAGTATTTT. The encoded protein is CASSQGLGGPDTQYF.

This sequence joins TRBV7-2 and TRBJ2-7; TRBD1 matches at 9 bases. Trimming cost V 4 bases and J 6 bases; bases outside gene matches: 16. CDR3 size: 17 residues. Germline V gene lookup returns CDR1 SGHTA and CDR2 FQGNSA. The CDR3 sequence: CASSYNLDRGRIGEQYF. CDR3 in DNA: TGTGCCAGCAGCTACAATCTGGACAGGGGCCGGATAGGCGAGCAGTACTTC.

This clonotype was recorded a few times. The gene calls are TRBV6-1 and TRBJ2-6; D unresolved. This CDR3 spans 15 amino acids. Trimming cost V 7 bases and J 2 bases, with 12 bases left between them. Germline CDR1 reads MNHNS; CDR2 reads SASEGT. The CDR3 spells CASTPDPTGANVLTF. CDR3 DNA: TGTGCCAGCACCCCCGATCCCACTGGGGCCAACGTCCTGACTTTC.

CDR3 DNA: TGTGCCAGCAGCCCGTGGGACAGAAATGGCGAGACCCAGTACTTC. Translation: CASSPWDRNGETQYF. V is TRBV7-2 and J is TRBJ2-5; 7 bases align to TRBD1. CDR1 SGHTA and CDR2 FQGNSA come from the germline V gene. The CDR3 totals 15 residues. V gave up 5 bases and J gave up 5 bases; unmatched junction bases: 11. The entire variable domain, with the rest obtained from reference TRBV7-2 and TRBJ2-5, is as follows: GAGVSQSPSNKVTEKGKDVELRCDPISGHTALYWYRQSLGQGLEFLIYFQGNSAPDKSGLPSDRFSAERTGGSVSTLTIQRTQQEDSAVYLCASSPWDRNGETQYFGPGTRLLVL.

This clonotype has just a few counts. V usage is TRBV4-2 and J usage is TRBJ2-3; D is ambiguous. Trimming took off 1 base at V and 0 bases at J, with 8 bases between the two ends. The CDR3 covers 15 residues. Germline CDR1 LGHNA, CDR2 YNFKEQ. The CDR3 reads CASSQAHSSTDTQYF. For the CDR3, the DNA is TGTGCCAGCAGCCAAGCCCACTCTAGCACAGATACGCAGTATTTT.

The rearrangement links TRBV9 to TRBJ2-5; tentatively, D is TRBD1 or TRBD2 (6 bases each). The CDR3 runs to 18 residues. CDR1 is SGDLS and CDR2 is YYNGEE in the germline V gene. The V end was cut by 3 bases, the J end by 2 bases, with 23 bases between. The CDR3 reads CASSAQGTTRMGQETQYF. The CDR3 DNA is TGTGCCAGCAGCGCCCAGGGGACGACTAGAATGGGGCAAGAGACCCAGTACTTC.

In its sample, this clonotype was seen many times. The CDR3 sequence: CAIRSDRSLGYYEQYF. CDR3 DNA: TGTGCCATCAGGTCGGACAGGAGTTTGGGTTACTACGAGCAGTACTTC. The J gene is TRBJ2-7, the V gene TRBV10-3; 7 bases agree with TRBD1. The CDR3 runs to 16 residues. The germline V gene has CDR1 ENHRY and CDR2 SYGVKD. Losses at the gene ends were 6 bases for V and 3 bases for J; bases not matched to a gene: 14.

CDR3 in DNA: TGCAGCGTTGAGGTAGCGGGTTGGTGGAATGAGCAGTTCTTC. Protein sequence: CSVEVAGWWNEQFF. The rearrangement joins TRBV29-1 to TRBJ2-1, with 7 bases matching TRBD2. Germline V CDR1 and CDR2: SQVTM, ANQGSEA. J was trimmed by 7 bases and V by 3 bases; bases with no gene match: 9. CDR3 length: 14 amino acids.

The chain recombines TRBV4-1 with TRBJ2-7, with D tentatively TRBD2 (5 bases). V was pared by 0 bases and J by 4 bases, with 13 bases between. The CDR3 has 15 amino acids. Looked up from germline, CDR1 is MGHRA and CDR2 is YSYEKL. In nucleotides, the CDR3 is TGCGCCAGCAGCCAAGAGGGAGAATTGGGATACGAGCAGTACTTC. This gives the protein CASSQEGELGYEQYF.

The CDR3 nucleotides read TGTGCCAGCAGCTTGGTTCTAGCTGGGTACGAGCAGTACTTC. As protein: CASSLVLAGYEQYF. V usage is TRBV5-6 and J usage is TRBJ2-7, with D possibly being TRBD2 (5 bases). V lost 0 bases and J 4 bases, leaving 11 bases between the germline ends. Germline loops: CDR1 SGHDT, CDR2 YYEEEE. CDR3 length equals 14 residues.